This is a list of T cell receptor beta chains from one sample in a study of blood T cell repertoires in COVID-19. Clones were sequenced by immunoSEQ multiplex PCR, and TCRdb holds only the in-frame ones, with some missing. Here the sample spans about 21,000 clones, about three quarters being singletons. The sequencing input was peripheral blood. These receptors were taken from a man in his 60s with active COVID-19. CDR3s include the opening cysteine and the closing phenylalanine or tryptophan. The D gene is left open where the match is weak. The size entry is marked missing in some rows and otherwise reads once, few, many or a size class.

J gene: TRBJ1-4; clone size: few; D gene: .; V gene: TRBV27; CDR3 protein: CASSQRQASNEKLFF; CDR3 DNA: TGTGCCAGCAGTCAAAGACAGGCCTCTAATGAAAAACTGTTTTTT
J gene: TRBJ2-7; clone size: .; D gene: .; V gene: TRBV3-1/TRBV3-2; CDR3 protein: CASSNLYEQYF; CDR3 DNA: TGTGCCAGCAGCAATCTCTACGAGCAGTACTTC
J gene: TRBJ1-1; clone size: .; D gene: .; V gene: TRBV6-6; CDR3 protein: CASRTDRSNTEAFF; CDR3 DNA: TGTGCCAGCAGGACCGACAGGTCGAACACTGAAGCTTTCTTT
J gene: TRBJ1-5; clone size: many; D gene: .; V gene: TRBV25-1; CDR3 protein: CASSDRDYSNQPQHF; CDR3 DNA: TGTGCCAGCAGTGACCGGGATTATAGCAATCAGCCCCAGCATTTT
J gene: TRBJ2-4; clone size: .; D gene: TRBD1; V gene: TRBV10-2; CDR3 protein: CASGATGDIQYF; CDR3 DNA: TGCGCCAGCGGAGCGACAGGGGATATTCAGTACTTC
J gene: TRBJ2-5; clone size: .; D gene: .; V gene: TRBV3-1/TRBV3-2; CDR3 protein: CASSQLSSETQYF; CDR3 DNA: TGTGCCAGCAGCCAACTCTCGTCAGAGACCCAGTACTTC
J gene: TRBJ2-7; clone size: .; D gene: TRBD2; V gene: TRBV6-5; CDR3 protein: CTSSLLAGAGYEQYF; CDR3 DNA: TGTACCAGCAGTTTACTAGCGGGAGCCGGTTACGAGCAGTACTTC
J gene: TRBJ1-1; clone size: few; D gene: .; V gene: TRBV4-3; CDR3 protein: CASSQARTVNTEAFF; CDR3 DNA: TGCGCCAGCAGCCAAGCGAGGACAGTTAACACTGAAGCTTTCTTT
J gene: TRBJ2-5; clone size: many; D gene: TRBD1; V gene: TRBV9; CDR3 protein: CASSAAQGVDQETQYF; CDR3 DNA: TGTGCCAGCAGCGCGGCACAGGGGGTTGACCAAGAGACCCAGTACTTC
J gene: TRBJ1-1; clone size: once; D gene: TRBD1; V gene: TRBV7-8; CDR3 protein: CASSAERPGTDNTEAFF; CDR3 DNA: TGTGCCAGCAGCGCTGAAAGGCCCGGGACAGACAACACTGAAGCTTTCTTT
J gene: TRBJ1-3; clone size: .; D gene: .; V gene: TRBV12-3/TRBV12-4; CDR3 protein: CASSRVGNTIYF; CDR3 DNA: TGTGCCAGCAGTAGAGTGGGAAACACCATATATTTT
J gene: TRBJ2-6; clone size: .; D gene: TRBD1; V gene: TRBV7-3; CDR3 protein: CASSLRAPPVTGGAWSGANVLTF; CDR3 DNA: TGTGCCAGCAGCTTAAGGGCTCCCCCAGTGACAGGGGGCGCTTGGTCTGGGGCCAACGTCCTGACTTTC
J gene: TRBJ2-3; clone size: .; D gene: .; V gene: TRBV5-4; CDR3 protein: CASSRSTGGDTQYF; CDR3 DNA: TGTGCCAGCAGCCGGTCGACGGGCGGGGATACGCAGTATTTT
J gene: TRBJ1-2; clone size: .; D gene: .; V gene: TRBV27; CDR3 protein: CASSFDKDYGYTF; CDR3 DNA: TGTGCCAGCAGTTTTGACAAGGACTATGGCTACACCTTC
J gene: TRBJ2-3; clone size: .; D gene: .; V gene: TRBV19; CDR3 protein: CASSVPTGPSGGDTQYF; CDR3 DNA: TGTGCCAGTAGTGTTCCTACCGGGCCCAGTGGGGGGGATACGCAGTATTTT
J gene: TRBJ1-1; clone size: once; D gene: .; V gene: TRBV5-1; CDR3 protein: CASSPLQGSPTEAFF; CDR3 DNA: TGCGCCAGCAGCCCCTTACAGGGATCCCCCACTGAAGCTTTCTTT
J gene: TRBJ1-1; clone size: .; D gene: .; V gene: TRBV6-5; CDR3 protein: CASSSVDSNTEAFF; CDR3 DNA: TGTGCCAGCAGTTCGGTGGACAGTAACACTGAAGCTTTCTTT
J gene: TRBJ2-7; clone size: once; D gene: TRBD2; V gene: TRBV7-7; CDR3 protein: CASSPGLAVSYEQYF; CDR3 DNA: TGTGCTAGCAGCCCTGGACTAGCGGTTTCCTACGAGCAGTACTTC
J gene: TRBJ2-1; clone size: .; D gene: TRBD2; V gene: TRBV5-4; CDR3 protein: CAISGRDYNEQFF; CDR3 DNA: TGTGCCATTAGCGGGAGGGACTACAATGAGCAGTTCTTC
J gene: TRBJ2-2; clone size: .; D gene: TRBD2; V gene: TRBV29-1; CDR3 protein: CSVGGLAGGANTGELFF; CDR3 DNA: TGCAGCGTTGGCGGACTAGCGGGAGGCGCGAACACCGGGGAGCTGTTTTTT
J gene: TRBJ2-1; clone size: .; D gene: .; V gene: TRBV24-1; CDR3 protein: CATSDPKTVYNEQFF; CDR3 DNA: TGTGCCACCAGTGACCCGAAGACTGTTTACAATGAGCAGTTCTTC
J gene: TRBJ1-2; clone size: .; D gene: TRBD1; V gene: TRBV19; CDR3 protein: CASTPGQGNYGYTF; CDR3 DNA: TGTGCCAGTACCCCGGGACAGGGGAACTATGGCTACACCTTC
J gene: TRBJ2-7; clone size: .; D gene: .; V gene: TRBV29-1; CDR3 protein: CSVEGSGFDEQYF; CDR3 DNA: TGCAGCGTTGAAGGGTCAGGGTTTGACGAGCAGTACTTC
J gene: TRBJ1-5; clone size: .; D gene: .; V gene: TRBV30; CDR3 protein: CACTGRGQPQHF; CDR3 DNA: TGTGCCTGTACAGGGAGGGGGCAGCCCCAGCATTTT
J gene: TRBJ2-7; clone size: .; D gene: .; V gene: TRBV5-1; CDR3 protein: CASSSPPGATTYEQYF; CDR3 DNA: TGCGCCAGCAGCTCCCCCCCTGGGGCGACCACCTACGAGCAGTACTTC
J gene: TRBJ2-7; clone size: .; D gene: .; V gene: TRBV6-1; CDR3 protein: CASSETYMAYEQYF; CDR3 DNA: TGTGCCAGCAGTGAAACTTATATGGCCTACGAGCAGTACTTC
J gene: TRBJ1-1; clone size: .; D gene: .; V gene: TRBV5-3; CDR3 protein: CARSFSGTTEAFF; CDR3 DNA: TGTGCCAGAAGCTTCTCAGGTACCACTGAAGCTTTCTTT
J gene: TRBJ2-7; clone size: .; D gene: TRBD2; V gene: TRBV3-1/TRBV3-2; CDR3 protein: CASSHPSGRIASYEQYF; CDR3 DNA: TGTGCCAGCAGCCACCCTAGCGGGAGAATTGCGTCCTACGAGCAGTACTTC
J gene: TRBJ2-2; clone size: .; D gene: TRBD2; V gene: TRBV5-4; CDR3 protein: CASSPERASGGELFF; CDR3 DNA: TGTGCCAGCAGCCCCGAACGGGCTAGCGGGGGGGAGCTGTTTTTT
J gene: TRBJ2-1; clone size: .; D gene: .; V gene: TRBV3-1/TRBV3-2; CDR3 protein: CASSQDVGAGNEQFF; CDR3 DNA: TGTGCCAGCAGCCAAGACGTGGGGGCTGGCAATGAGCAGTTCTTC
J gene: TRBJ1-4; clone size: .; D gene: .; V gene: TRBV28; CDR3 protein: CASTPSDGYGEKLFF; CDR3 DNA: TGTGCCAGCACCCCTTCCGATGGGTACGGGGAAAAACTGTTTTTT
J gene: TRBJ2-7; clone size: once; D gene: .; V gene: TRBV27; CDR3 protein: CASSLMRSPYEQYF; CDR3 DNA: TGTGCCAGCAGTTTAATGCGGTCCCCCTACGAGCAGTACTTC
J gene: TRBJ2-7; clone size: medium-sized; D gene: TRBD1; V gene: TRBV28; CDR3 protein: CASSFVQGARPYEQYF; CDR3 DNA: TGTGCCAGCAGTTTTGTGCAGGGGGCGCGTCCCTACGAGCAGTACTTC
J gene: TRBJ2-4; clone size: .; D gene: .; V gene: TRBV25-1; CDR3 protein: CASSAGANIQYF; CDR3 DNA: TGTGCCAGCAGTGCTGGGGCGAACATTCAGTACTTC
J gene: TRBJ2-6; clone size: .; D gene: .; V gene: TRBV21-1; CDR3 protein: CASSKNGQPSSGANVLTF; CDR3 DNA: TGTGCCAGCAGCAAAAATGGACAGCCGAGCTCTGGGGCCAACGTCCTGACTTTC
J gene: TRBJ2-7; clone size: .; D gene: .; V gene: TRBV9; CDR3 protein: CASSVVAFSYEQYF; CDR3 DNA: TGTGCCAGCAGCGTAGTTGCCTTTAGCTACGAGCAGTACTTC
J gene: TRBJ2-2; clone size: few; D gene: TRBD1; V gene: TRBV24-1; CDR3 protein: CATSDIDRVSGELFF; CDR3 DNA: TGTGCCACCAGTGACATTGACAGGGTTTCAGGGGAGCTGTTTTTT
J gene: TRBJ2-7; clone size: .; D gene: TRBD2; V gene: TRBV4-3; CDR3 protein: CASSQEGVAGGSPYEQYF; CDR3 DNA: TGCGCCAGCAGCCAAGAAGGGGTAGCGGGAGGGTCCCCCTACGAGCAGTACTTC
J gene: TRBJ2-7; clone size: .; D gene: TRBD2; V gene: TRBV5-5; CDR3 protein: CASSFEGEASGDEQYF; CDR3 DNA: TGTGCCAGCAGCTTTGAGGGGGAGGCTAGCGGGGACGAGCAGTACTTC
J gene: TRBJ1-1; clone size: .; D gene: .; V gene: TRBV10-3; CDR3 protein: CAISESSLKAFF; CDR3 DNA: TGTGCCATCAGTGAGTCGAGTCTGAAAGCTTTCTTT
J gene: TRBJ1-2; clone size: .; D gene: TRBD1; V gene: TRBV9; CDR3 protein: CASSVATGGSNYGYTF; CDR3 DNA: TGTGCCAGCAGCGTAGCTACAGGGGGCTCTAACTATGGCTACACCTTC
J gene: TRBJ2-1; clone size: few; D gene: TRBD2; V gene: TRBV19; CDR3 protein: CASSTILPGLADSYNEQFF; CDR3 DNA: TGTGCCAGTAGTACAATTCTACCGGGACTAGCGGACTCCTACAATGAGCAGTTCTTC
J gene: TRBJ2-1; clone size: .; D gene: TRBD2; V gene: TRBV29-1; CDR3 protein: CSVEDPVLAGNEQFF; CDR3 DNA: TGCAGCGTTGAAGATCCTGTACTAGCGGGAAATGAGCAGTTCTTC
J gene: TRBJ2-7; clone size: .; D gene: TRBD1; V gene: TRBV13; CDR3 protein: CASRRGQGSYEQYF; CDR3 DNA: TGTGCCAGCAGACGGGGACAGGGATCCTACGAGCAGTACTTC
J gene: TRBJ2-2; clone size: .; D gene: .; V gene: TRBV7-9; CDR3 protein: CASSPQRSTGELFF; CDR3 DNA: TGTGCCAGCAGCCCCCAGCGGAGCACCGGGGAGCTGTTTTTT
J gene: TRBJ2-1; clone size: .; D gene: TRBD2; V gene: TRBV7-2; CDR3 protein: CASSLASGGGFYNEQFF; CDR3 DNA: TGTGCCAGCAGCTTGGCAAGCGGGGGGGGGTTCTACAATGAGCAGTTCTTC
J gene: TRBJ1-2; clone size: medium-sized; D gene: .; V gene: TRBV5-4; CDR3 protein: CASSLVGDYTF; CDR3 DNA: TGTGCCAGCAGCTTGGTCGGGGACTACACCTTC
J gene: TRBJ2-5; clone size: .; D gene: TRBD2; V gene: TRBV6-5; CDR3 protein: CASRLAGGRETQYF; CDR3 DNA: TGTGCCAGCAGATTAGCGGGAGGGCGGGAGACCCAGTACTTC
J gene: TRBJ2-1; clone size: .; D gene: TRBD2; V gene: TRBV5-4; CDR3 protein: CASSQGLENYNEQFF; CDR3 DNA: TGTGCCAGCAGTCAGGGACTAGAAAACTACAATGAGCAGTTCTTC
J gene: TRBJ2-3; clone size: .; D gene: TRBD2; V gene: TRBV27; CDR3 protein: CASVPAAGVDTQYF; CDR3 DNA: TGTGCCAGCGTCCCGGCAGCGGGAGTAGATACGCAGTATTTT
J gene: TRBJ2-1; clone size: .; D gene: TRBD2; V gene: TRBV27; CDR3 protein: CASRRSGSSYNEQFF; CDR3 DNA: TGTGCCAGCAGGCGAAGCGGGAGCTCCTACAATGAGCAGTTCTTC